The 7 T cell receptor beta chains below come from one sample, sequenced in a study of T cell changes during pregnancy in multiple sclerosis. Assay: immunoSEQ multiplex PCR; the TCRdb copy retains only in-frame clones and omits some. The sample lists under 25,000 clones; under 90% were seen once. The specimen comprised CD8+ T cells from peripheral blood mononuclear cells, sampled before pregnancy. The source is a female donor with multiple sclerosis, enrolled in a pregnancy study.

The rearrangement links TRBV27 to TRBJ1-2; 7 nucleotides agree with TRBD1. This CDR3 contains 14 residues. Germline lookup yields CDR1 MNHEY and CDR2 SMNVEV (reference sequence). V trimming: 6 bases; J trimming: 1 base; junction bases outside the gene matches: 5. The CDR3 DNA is TGTGCCAGCAGGACAGGACAGGATAACTATGGCTACACCTTC. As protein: CASRTGQDNYGYTF.

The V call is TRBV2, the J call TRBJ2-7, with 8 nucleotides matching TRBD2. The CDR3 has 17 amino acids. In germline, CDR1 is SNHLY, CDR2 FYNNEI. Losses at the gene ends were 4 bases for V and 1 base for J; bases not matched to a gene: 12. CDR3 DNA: TGTGCCAGCAGTGTAGTGACTAGCGTCGAGCTATCCTACGAGCAGTACTTC. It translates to CASSVVTSVELSYEQYF.

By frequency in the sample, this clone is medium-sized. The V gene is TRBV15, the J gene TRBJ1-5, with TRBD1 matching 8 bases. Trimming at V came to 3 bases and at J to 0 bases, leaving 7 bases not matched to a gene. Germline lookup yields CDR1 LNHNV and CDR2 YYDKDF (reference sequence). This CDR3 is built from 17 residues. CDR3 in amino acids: CATSRSRDRNSNQPQHF. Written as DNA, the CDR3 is TGTGCCACCAGCAGGTCCCGGGACAGGAATAGCAATCAGCCCCAGCATTTT.

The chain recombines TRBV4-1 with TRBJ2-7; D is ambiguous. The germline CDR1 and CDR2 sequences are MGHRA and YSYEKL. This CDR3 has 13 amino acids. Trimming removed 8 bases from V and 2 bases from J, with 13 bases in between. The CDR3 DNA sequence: TGCGCCAGCTCCCAGATTCTCCCCTACGAGCAGTACTTC. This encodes CASSQILPYEQYF.

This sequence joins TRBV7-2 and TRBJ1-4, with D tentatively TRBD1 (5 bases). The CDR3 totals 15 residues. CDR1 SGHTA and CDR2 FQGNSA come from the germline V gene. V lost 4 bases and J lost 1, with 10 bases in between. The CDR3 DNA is TGTGCCAGCAGCTGGGCGGGGGGAACTAATGAAAAACTGTTTTTT. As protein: CASSWAGGTNEKLFF.

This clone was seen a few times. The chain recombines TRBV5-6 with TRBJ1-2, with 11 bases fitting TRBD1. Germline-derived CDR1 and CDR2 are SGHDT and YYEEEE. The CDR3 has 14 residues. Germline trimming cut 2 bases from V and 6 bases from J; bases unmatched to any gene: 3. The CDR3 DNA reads TGTGCCAGCAGCTTTAGGACAGGGGGCGATGGCTACACCTTC. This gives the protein CASSFRTGGDGYTF.

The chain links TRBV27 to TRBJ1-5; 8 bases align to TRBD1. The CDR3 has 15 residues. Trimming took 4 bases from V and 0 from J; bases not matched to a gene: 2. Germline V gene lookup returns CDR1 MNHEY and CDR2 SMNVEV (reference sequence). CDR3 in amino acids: CASSSGQVSNQPQHF. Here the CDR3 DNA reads TGTGCCAGCAGTTCGGGACAGGTTAGCAATCAGCCCCAGCATTTT.